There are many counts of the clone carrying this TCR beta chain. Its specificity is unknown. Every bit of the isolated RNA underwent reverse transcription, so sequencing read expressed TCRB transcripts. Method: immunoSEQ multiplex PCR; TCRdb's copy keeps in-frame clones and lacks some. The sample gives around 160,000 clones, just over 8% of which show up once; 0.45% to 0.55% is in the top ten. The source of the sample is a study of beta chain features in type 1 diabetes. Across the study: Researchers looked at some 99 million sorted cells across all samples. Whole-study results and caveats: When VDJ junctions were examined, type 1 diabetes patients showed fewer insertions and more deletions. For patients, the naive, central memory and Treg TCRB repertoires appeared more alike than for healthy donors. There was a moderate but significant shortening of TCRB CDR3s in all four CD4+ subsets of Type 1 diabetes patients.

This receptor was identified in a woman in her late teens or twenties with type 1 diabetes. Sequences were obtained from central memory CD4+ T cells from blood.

CDR3 DNA: TGTGCCTGGAGCACGAGCTCTGGGGCCAACGTCCTGACTTTC. Its protein is CAWSTSSGANVLTF. The V and J genes are TRBV30 and TRBJ2-6; no definite D call. Germline V gene data show CDR1 as GTSNPN and CDR2 as SVGIG (reference sequence). Trimming shortened V by 3 bases and J by 0 bases, and 6 bases separated the two germline ends. CDR3 size: 14 residues.